These T cell receptor beta chains were read from a single sample in a study of shared T cell receptors in the human thymus. Sequencing used immunoSEQ multiplex PCR; TCRdb keeps in-frame clones, though not all of them. Among some 700,000 clones listed, approximately 88% were seen once. The same sample was also studied in work on human thymus T cells.

Sequences were obtained from thymocytes. The receptors were gathered from a boy younger than two with a congenital heart defect. CDR3s leave out the opening cysteine and the closing phenylalanine or tryptophan. Fields, in order: J gene, V gene, CDR3 protein.

J: TRBJ1-1; V: TRBV5-6; CDR3: ASSFQQAINTEAF
J: TRBJ2-4; V: TRBV28; CDR3: ASSYGSGARKNIQY
J: TRBJ1-3; V: TRBV6-1; CDR3: ASSARVDRLTGNTIY
J: TRBJ2-7; V: TRBV2; CDR3: ASSGQGHSYEQY
J: TRBJ1-1; V: TRBV11-2; CDR3: ASSRRDRGFGNTEAF
J: TRBJ2-3; V: TRBV6-1; CDR3: ASSGREALDTQY
J: TRBJ1-2; V: TRBV19; CDR3: ASSITRFYGYT
J: TRBJ1-3; V: TRBV30; CDR3: AWSVGGGISGNTIY
J: TRBJ2-1; V: TRBV5-1; CDR3: ASSFSPYNEQF
J: TRBJ1-5; V: TRBV19; CDR3: ASTGEGGNQPQH
J: TRBJ1-1; V: TRBV7-6; CDR3: ASSSTGLPNTEAF
J: TRBJ2-3; V: TRBV11-3; CDR3: ASSASGGLSTDTQY
J: TRBJ2-1; V: TRBV30; CDR3: AWSVGTSGRPDPYNEQF
J: TRBJ2-2; V: TRBV4-2; CDR3: ASSQRAGGLSEIDHSRNTGELF
J: TRBJ2-3; V: TRBV12-5; CDR3: ASGLVGGGRGTTDTQY
J: TRBJ2-7; V: TRBV5-1; CDR3: ASSLGTGSHEQY
J: TRBJ2-7; V: TRBV25-1; CDR3: ASSIETVVVTYEQY
J: TRBJ1-3; V: TRBV4-3; CDR3: ASSQAAGADTIY
J: TRBJ2-1; V: TRBV11-2; CDR3: ASSPAGEAGGANEQF
J: TRBJ2-5; V: TRBV2; CDR3: ASSESASLGHQETQY
J: TRBJ2-5; V: TRBV4-2; CDR3: ASSQWDRDTVKY
J: TRBJ2-2; V: TRBV28; CDR3: ASSLPGQANTGELF
J: TRBJ1-5; V: TRBV28; CDR3: ASSFDRGAGNQPQH
J: TRBJ1-2; V: TRBV20-1; CDR3: SVGGNYGYT
J: TRBJ2-4; V: TRBV15; CDR3: ATSSGTSGGRLAKNIQY
J: TRBJ2-5; V: TRBV7-2; CDR3: ASSLGGTQETQY
J: TRBJ2-7; V: TRBV27; CDR3: ASRRYEQY
J: TRBJ2-2; V: TRBV5-6; CDR3: ASSFPSGQYTGELF
J: TRBJ1-1; V: TRBV11-3; CDR3: ASSLGPGTVTNTEAF
J: TRBJ2-7; V: TRBV12-2; CDR3: ASRLAVRGGYEQY
J: TRBJ2-3; V: TRBV6-4; CDR3: ASRPPAGPAPDTQY
J: TRBJ2-7; V: TRBV7-6; CDR3: ASSLVHSPTTYEQY
J: TRBJ1-5; V: TRBV2; CDR3: ASSADRGLLSNQPQH
J: TRBJ2-1; V: TRBV6-4; CDR3: ASSGLAGTNNEQF
J: TRBJ2-1; V: TRBV6-1; CDR3: ASSVTSGSYNEQF
J: TRBJ2-1; V: TRBV19; CDR3: ASSAQLADSYNEQF